The rows below give T cell receptor beta chains drawn from one sample of a study of blood T cell repertoires in COVID-19. Assay: immunoSEQ multiplex PCR; the TCRdb copy retains only in-frame clones and omits some. The sample yields tens of thousands of clones, 80% to 90% seen once. Sequences were obtained from peripheral blood. Receptors originate from a man aged 65 to 85 with active or convalescent COVID-19. The CDR3 runs from the conserved cysteine through the conserved F or W. D genes are given only for firm matches. Size values are once, few and many counts, or a class for expanded clones, and some rows have none.

v_call: TRBV15
clone_size: -
j_call: TRBJ1-3
d_call: TRBD1
cdr3_aa: CATSSVGQGFSGNTIYF
cdr3_nt: TGTGCCACCAGCAGCGTAGGACAGGGGTTCTCTGGAAACACCATATATTTT

v_call: TRBV19
clone_size: -
j_call: TRBJ2-7
d_call: TRBD2
cdr3_aa: CASSLRLAGGREQYF
cdr3_nt: TGTGCCAGTAGTCTCCGACTAGCGGGAGGACGCGAGCAGTACTTC

v_call: TRBV29-1
clone_size: -
j_call: TRBJ1-1
d_call: -
cdr3_aa: CSVVQGSTEAFF
cdr3_nt: TGCAGCGTTGTACAGGGCAGCACTGAAGCTTTCTTT

v_call: TRBV19
clone_size: -
j_call: TRBJ1-5
d_call: -
cdr3_aa: CASSISGYWHQPQHF
cdr3_nt: TGTGCCAGTAGTATATCGGGGTATTGGCATCAGCCCCAGCATTTT

v_call: TRBV10-3
clone_size: -
j_call: TRBJ2-1
d_call: -
cdr3_aa: CAISRAGSGEQFF
cdr3_nt: TGTGCCATCAGTCGCGCGGGTAGCGGTGAGCAGTTCTTC

v_call: TRBV30
clone_size: -
j_call: TRBJ2-1
d_call: TRBD2
cdr3_aa: CAWSVGSGPYNEQFF
cdr3_nt: TGTGCCTGGAGTGTGGGTAGCGGGCCATACAATGAGCAGTTCTTC

v_call: TRBV7-9
clone_size: -
j_call: TRBJ1-6
d_call: -
cdr3_aa: CASCRSQPHNSPLHF
cdr3_nt: TGTGCCAGCTGCAGGTCACAGCCCCATAATTCACCCCTCCACTTT

v_call: TRBV7-2
clone_size: -
j_call: TRBJ2-7
d_call: -
cdr3_aa: CASSPGVLGGYEQYF
cdr3_nt: TGTGCCAGCAGTCCGGGGGTGCTGGGGGGCTACGAGCAGTACTTC

v_call: TRBV20-1
clone_size: few
j_call: TRBJ2-7
d_call: TRBD1
cdr3_aa: CSANRGYEQYF
cdr3_nt: TGCAGTGCTAACAGGGGCTACGAGCAGTACTTC

v_call: TRBV12-3/TRBV12-4
clone_size: -
j_call: TRBJ2-3
d_call: -
cdr3_aa: CASRGQTTDTQYF
cdr3_nt: TGTGCCAGCAGAGGACAGACCACAGATACGCAGTATTTT

v_call: TRBV11-2
clone_size: -
j_call: TRBJ1-2
d_call: -
cdr3_aa: CASSQGQLPIYGYTF
cdr3_nt: TGTGCCAGCAGCCAAGGACAGCTACCGATCTATGGCTACACCTTC

v_call: TRBV19
clone_size: -
j_call: TRBJ1-2
d_call: TRBD1
cdr3_aa: CASKPTGTGGYGYTF
cdr3_nt: TGTGCCAGTAAGCCGACCGGGACAGGGGGATATGGCTACACCTTC

v_call: TRBV27
clone_size: -
j_call: TRBJ1-2
d_call: -
cdr3_aa: CASSLKGFYGYTF
cdr3_nt: TGTGCCAGCAGTTTAAAGGGGTTCTATGGCTACACCTTC

v_call: TRBV11-2
clone_size: -
j_call: TRBJ2-2
d_call: TRBD2
cdr3_aa: CASSLGGLAGGSGVGELFF
cdr3_nt: TGTGCCAGCAGCTTGGGGGGACTAGCGGGAGGCTCTGGAGTAGGGGAGCTGTTTTTT

v_call: TRBV18
clone_size: once
j_call: TRBJ2-7
d_call: TRBD2
cdr3_aa: CASSPRPTSGTYEQYF
cdr3_nt: TGTGCCAGCTCACCCCGACCAACTAGCGGGACTTACGAGCAGTACTTC

v_call: TRBV27
clone_size: -
j_call: TRBJ2-1
d_call: -
cdr3_aa: CASSFEGYSYNEQFF
cdr3_nt: TGTGCCAGCAGTTTCGAGGGATACTCCTACAATGAGCAGTTCTTC

v_call: TRBV19
clone_size: once
j_call: TRBJ2-3
d_call: TRBD2
cdr3_aa: CASSIHWGAGVNTQYF
cdr3_nt: TGTGCCAGTAGTATCCACTGGGGAGCGGGAGTAAATACGCAGTATTTT

v_call: TRBV28
clone_size: -
j_call: TRBJ1-4
d_call: TRBD1
cdr3_aa: CASRMTGNGEKLFF
cdr3_nt: TGTGCCAGCAGGATGACAGGGAATGGTGAAAAACTGTTTTTT

v_call: TRBV6-5
clone_size: -
j_call: TRBJ1-2
d_call: TRBD1
cdr3_aa: CASSYTGGVYGYTF
cdr3_nt: TGTGCCAGCAGTTACACAGGGGGAGTATATGGCTACACCTTC

v_call: TRBV28
clone_size: once
j_call: TRBJ1-5
d_call: TRBD1
cdr3_aa: CASNYRDRGYF
cdr3_nt: TGTGCCAGCAACTACCGGGACAGGGGGTATTTT

v_call: TRBV19
clone_size: -
j_call: TRBJ2-1
d_call: TRBD2
cdr3_aa: CASSKGLAGEQFF
cdr3_nt: TGTGCCAGTAGCAAAGGACTAGCGGGTGAGCAGTTCTTC

v_call: TRBV18
clone_size: -
j_call: TRBJ1-1
d_call: -
cdr3_aa: CASSGADAGNTEAFF
cdr3_nt: TGTGCCAGCTCGGGGGCTGACGCCGGGAACACTGAAGCTTTCTTT

v_call: TRBV28
clone_size: -
j_call: TRBJ1-1
d_call: -
cdr3_aa: CASSSEGVSNTEAFF
cdr3_nt: TGTGCCAGCAGTTCGGAAGGGGTTTCGAACACTGAAGCTTTCTTT

v_call: TRBV27
clone_size: -
j_call: TRBJ2-1
d_call: TRBD2
cdr3_aa: CASRLYPLGLADNEQFF
cdr3_nt: TGTGCCAGCAGATTATATCCGCTGGGACTAGCGGACAATGAGCAGTTCTTC

v_call: TRBV19
clone_size: few
j_call: TRBJ2-2
d_call: -
cdr3_aa: CASSMDRGAESGELFF
cdr3_nt: TGTGCCAGTAGTATGGACCGTGGGGCCGAGTCCGGGGAGCTGTTTTTT

v_call: TRBV5-8
clone_size: -
j_call: TRBJ2-5
d_call: -
cdr3_aa: CASSSGTRGTLETQYF
cdr3_nt: TGTGCCAGCAGCTCCGGGACCAGGGGAACCCTAGAGACCCAGTACTTC

v_call: TRBV28
clone_size: -
j_call: TRBJ1-1
d_call: -
cdr3_aa: CASKDTNTEAFF
cdr3_nt: TGTGCCAGCAAAGACACCAACACTGAAGCTTTCTTT

v_call: TRBV5-4
clone_size: -
j_call: TRBJ2-3
d_call: -
cdr3_aa: CASSSARQNTDTQYF
cdr3_nt: TGTGCCAGCAGCTCCGCCCGACAGAACACAGATACGCAGTATTTT

v_call: TRBV18
clone_size: -
j_call: TRBJ2-3
d_call: -
cdr3_aa: CASSSLDTQYF
cdr3_nt: TGTGCCAGCTCATCTCTGGATACGCAGTATTTT

v_call: TRBV4-1
clone_size: -
j_call: TRBJ1-5
d_call: -
cdr3_aa: CASSPSPDSRNQPQHF
cdr3_nt: TGCGCCAGCAGCCCAAGCCCGGACAGTCGCAATCAGCCCCAGCATTTT

v_call: TRBV5-1
clone_size: -
j_call: TRBJ2-7
d_call: -
cdr3_aa: CASRSQGTANEQYF
cdr3_nt: TGCGCCAGCAGAAGCCAGGGGACCGCTAACGAGCAGTACTTC

v_call: TRBV7-2
clone_size: -
j_call: TRBJ2-7
d_call: TRBD1
cdr3_aa: CASGTGGLWEQYF
cdr3_nt: TGTGCCAGCGGGACAGGCGGCTTGTGGGAGCAGTACTTC

v_call: TRBV12-3/TRBV12-4
clone_size: -
j_call: TRBJ2-7
d_call: -
cdr3_aa: CASSLGGVEQYF
cdr3_nt: TGTGCCAGCAGTTTAGGCGGGGTCGAGCAGTACTTC

v_call: TRBV6-5
clone_size: -
j_call: TRBJ1-5
d_call: -
cdr3_aa: CASTGTHNQPQHF
cdr3_nt: TGTGCCAGCACCGGGACTCACAATCAGCCCCAGCATTTT

v_call: TRBV5-5
clone_size: -
j_call: TRBJ1-1
d_call: -
cdr3_aa: CASITGLFTSTEAFF
cdr3_nt: TGTGCCAGCATCACGGGACTCTTTACGAGCACTGAAGCTTTCTTT

v_call: TRBV28
clone_size: -
j_call: TRBJ1-5
d_call: -
cdr3_aa: CASSLRVRGLGQPQHF
cdr3_nt: TGTGCCAGCAGTTTAAGGGTCCGGGGGTTGGGTCAGCCCCAGCATTTT

v_call: TRBV12-3/TRBV12-4
clone_size: -
j_call: TRBJ1-2
d_call: -
cdr3_aa: CASSLARGYTF
cdr3_nt: TGTGCCAGCAGTTTGGCCCGTGGCTACACCTTC

v_call: TRBV7-2
clone_size: -
j_call: TRBJ1-6
d_call: TRBD1
cdr3_aa: CASSLQTGQNNSPLHF
cdr3_nt: TGTGCCAGCAGCCTCCAGACAGGGCAAAATAATTCACCCCTCCACTTT

v_call: TRBV28
clone_size: -
j_call: TRBJ2-2
d_call: TRBD1
cdr3_aa: CASSLGPGQGSTGELFF
cdr3_nt: TGTGCCAGCAGTTTAGGGCCCGGACAGGGCAGCACCGGGGAGCTGTTTTTT

v_call: TRBV6-6
clone_size: -
j_call: TRBJ1-5
d_call: -
cdr3_aa: CASSSDLNQPQHF
cdr3_nt: TGTGCCAGCAGTTCGGACTTGAATCAGCCCCAGCATTTT

v_call: TRBV11-1
clone_size: -
j_call: TRBJ1-2
d_call: TRBD1
cdr3_aa: CASRRDRGDGYTF
cdr3_nt: TGTGCCAGCCGAAGGGACAGGGGAGATGGCTACACCTTC

v_call: TRBV11-2
clone_size: -
j_call: TRBJ2-1
d_call: -
cdr3_aa: CASSSLTNEQFF
cdr3_nt: TGTGCCAGCAGCTCCCTAACCAATGAGCAGTTCTTC

v_call: TRBV3-1/TRBV3-2
clone_size: once
j_call: TRBJ2-2
d_call: TRBD1
cdr3_aa: CASSPSDRVRELFF
cdr3_nt: TGTGCCAGCAGCCCCTCAGACAGGGTTCGGGAGCTGTTTTTT

v_call: TRBV7-2
clone_size: -
j_call: TRBJ1-6
d_call: -
cdr3_aa: CASSQTRQSPLHF
cdr3_nt: TGTGCCAGCAGCCAGACTAGACAATCACCCCTCCACTTT

v_call: TRBV30
clone_size: -
j_call: TRBJ1-6
d_call: -
cdr3_aa: CAWSRQASAPLHF
cdr3_nt: TGTGCCTGGAGTAGACAGGCCTCGGCACCCCTCCACTTT

v_call: TRBV6-5
clone_size: once
j_call: TRBJ1-2
d_call: TRBD1
cdr3_aa: CASSYSQGEHGYTF
cdr3_nt: TGTGCCAGCAGTTATTCCCAGGGGGAGCATGGCTACACCTTC

v_call: TRBV6-1
clone_size: -
j_call: TRBJ1-1
d_call: -
cdr3_aa: CASSEAARGNTEAFF
cdr3_nt: TGTGCCAGCAGTGAAGCAGCCAGGGGGAACACTGAAGCTTTCTTT

v_call: TRBV6-5
clone_size: -
j_call: TRBJ2-1
d_call: -
cdr3_aa: CASRSGVEGEQFF
cdr3_nt: TGTGCCAGCAGATCCGGGGTAGAGGGTGAGCAGTTCTTC

v_call: TRBV29-1
clone_size: -
j_call: TRBJ1-5
d_call: TRBD1
cdr3_aa: CSVGTGDLQPQHF
cdr3_nt: TGCAGCGTGGGTACAGGGGATCTTCAGCCCCAGCATTTT

v_call: TRBV28
clone_size: -
j_call: TRBJ1-5
d_call: TRBD1
cdr3_aa: CASSYRGGSNQPQHF
cdr3_nt: TGTGCCAGCAGTTACAGGGGCGGGAGCAATCAGCCCCAGCATTTT

v_call: TRBV5-1
clone_size: -
j_call: TRBJ2-6
d_call: TRBD1
cdr3_aa: CASTPGQGAPGANVLTF
cdr3_nt: TGCGCCAGCACCCCGGGACAGGGGGCACCTGGGGCCAACGTCCTGACTTTC

v_call: TRBV19
clone_size: -
j_call: TRBJ1-5
d_call: -
cdr3_aa: CASSSQGNQPQHF
cdr3_nt: TGTGCCAGTAGTAGCCAGGGAAATCAGCCCCAGCATTTT

v_call: TRBV9
clone_size: once
j_call: TRBJ2-1
d_call: TRBD2
cdr3_aa: CASSPVGGRNNEQFF
cdr3_nt: TGTGCCAGCAGCCCAGTCGGCGGGAGGAACAATGAGCAGTTCTTC

v_call: TRBV7-2
clone_size: few
j_call: TRBJ1-1
d_call: TRBD1
cdr3_aa: CASSPGGATEAFF
cdr3_nt: TGTGCCAGCAGCCCAGGGGGAGCCACTGAAGCTTTCTTT

v_call: TRBV5-6
clone_size: -
j_call: TRBJ1-3
d_call: -
cdr3_aa: CASSWGGSGNTIYF
cdr3_nt: TGTGCCAGCAGCTGGGGGGGTTCTGGAAACACCATATATTTT